What follows describes a single T cell receptor (beta chain). Its antigen is not known. The CDR3 has 15 amino acids. CDR1 is LGHNT and CDR2 is FRNRAP in the germline V gene. Trimming removed 2 bases from V and 4 bases from J, with 11 bases in between. The data originate from a study of cytomegalovirus exposure and HLA in healthy donors. Whole-study context: Of the donors genotyped, about 390 in all, 65% to 90% fell in the Caucasian-associated ancestry cluster.

General observations from the study: Common viral pathogens seemed, in a later analysis, to connect with several of the most significant clusters.

Vbeta (60) and Jbeta (13) primers were used in the PCR. The method was immunoSEQ multiplex PCR; TCRdb's version includes in-frame clones alone and lacks a portion of them. Of some 150,000 clones listed, approximately 72% are singletons. The sample was PBMCs. The V and J genes are TRBV12-5 and TRBJ2-2; weak D call: TRBD2 (5 bases). The clonotype was recovered from a man between 18 and 35 years old in good health and CMV-seronegative. In DNA, the CDR3 is TGTGCTAGTGGTTTGCGACCGGAGGTCACCGGGGAGCTGTTTTTT. It codes for CASGLRPEVTGELFF.